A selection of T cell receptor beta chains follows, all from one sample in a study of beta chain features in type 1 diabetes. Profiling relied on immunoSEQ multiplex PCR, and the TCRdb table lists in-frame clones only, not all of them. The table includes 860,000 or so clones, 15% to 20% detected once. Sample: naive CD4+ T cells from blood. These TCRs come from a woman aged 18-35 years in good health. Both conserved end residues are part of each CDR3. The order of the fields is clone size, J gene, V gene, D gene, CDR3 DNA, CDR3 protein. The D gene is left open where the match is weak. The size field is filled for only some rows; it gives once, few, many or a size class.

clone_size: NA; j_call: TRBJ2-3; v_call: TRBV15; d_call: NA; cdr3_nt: TGTGCCACCAGCCCTGAGCCCGAGGGCACAGATACGCAGTATTTT; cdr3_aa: CATSPEPEGTDTQYF
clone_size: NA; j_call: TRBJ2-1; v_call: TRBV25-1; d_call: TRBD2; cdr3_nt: TGTGCCAGCAGTGAAGGGGGGACTAGCGGATACAATGAGCAGTTCTTC; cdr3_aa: CASSEGGTSGYNEQFF
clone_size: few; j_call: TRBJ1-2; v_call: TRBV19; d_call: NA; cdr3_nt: TGTGCCAGTAGTATGGGTCGCCAGGGCCTCTATGGCTACACCTTC; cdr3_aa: CASSMGRQGLYGYTF
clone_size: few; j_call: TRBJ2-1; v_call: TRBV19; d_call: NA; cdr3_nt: TGTGCCAGTAGTATAGCCCGGGGTAGCGGAAACAATGAGCAGTTCTTC; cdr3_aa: CASSIARGSGNNEQFF
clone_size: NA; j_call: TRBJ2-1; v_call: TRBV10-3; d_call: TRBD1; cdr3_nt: TGTGCCATCAGTGACAAGACAGGGAGTACAAATGAGCAGTTCTTC; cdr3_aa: CAISDKTGSTNEQFF
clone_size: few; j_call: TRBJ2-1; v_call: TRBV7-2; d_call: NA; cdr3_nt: TGTGCCAGCAGCTTAGTGCCAACATGGCAATACAATGAGCAGTTCTTC; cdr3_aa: CASSLVPTWQYNEQFF
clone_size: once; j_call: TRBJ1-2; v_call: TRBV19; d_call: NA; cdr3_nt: TGTGCCAGTCAACGCGACACTTTTAACTATGGCTACACCTTC; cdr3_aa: CASQRDTFNYGYTF
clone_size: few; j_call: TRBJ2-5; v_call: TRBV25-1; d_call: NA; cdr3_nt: TGTGCCAGCAGTGGACAGTGGGAGACCCAGTACTTC; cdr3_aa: CASSGQWETQYF
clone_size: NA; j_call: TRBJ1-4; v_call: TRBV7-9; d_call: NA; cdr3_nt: TGTGCCAGCAGCCTAGGGGGAGGTTCGATCGAAAAACTGTTTTTT; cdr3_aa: CASSLGGGSIEKLFF
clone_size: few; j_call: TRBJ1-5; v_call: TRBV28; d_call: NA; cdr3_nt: TGTGCCAGCAGTTTAAACGGTCAGCCCCAGCATTTT; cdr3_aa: CASSLNGQPQHF
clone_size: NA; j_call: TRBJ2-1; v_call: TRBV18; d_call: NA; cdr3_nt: TGTGCCAGCTCACCACGTCAGCGGGCCCTTACCTACAATGAGCAGTTCTTC; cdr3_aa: CASSPRQRALTYNEQFF
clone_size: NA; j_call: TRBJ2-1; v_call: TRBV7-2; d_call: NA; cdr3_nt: TGTGCCAGCAGCTTAGTGACCTACAATGAGCAGTTCTTC; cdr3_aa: CASSLVTYNEQFF
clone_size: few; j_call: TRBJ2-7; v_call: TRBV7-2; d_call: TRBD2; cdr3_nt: TGTGCCAGCAGCCCCCACCGGACTAGCGGGTACGAGCAGTACTTC; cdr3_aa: CASSPHRTSGYEQYF
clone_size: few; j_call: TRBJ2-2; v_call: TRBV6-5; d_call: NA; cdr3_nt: TGTGCCAGCATCAAATTGGACACCGGGGAGCTGTTTTTT; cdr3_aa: CASIKLDTGELFF